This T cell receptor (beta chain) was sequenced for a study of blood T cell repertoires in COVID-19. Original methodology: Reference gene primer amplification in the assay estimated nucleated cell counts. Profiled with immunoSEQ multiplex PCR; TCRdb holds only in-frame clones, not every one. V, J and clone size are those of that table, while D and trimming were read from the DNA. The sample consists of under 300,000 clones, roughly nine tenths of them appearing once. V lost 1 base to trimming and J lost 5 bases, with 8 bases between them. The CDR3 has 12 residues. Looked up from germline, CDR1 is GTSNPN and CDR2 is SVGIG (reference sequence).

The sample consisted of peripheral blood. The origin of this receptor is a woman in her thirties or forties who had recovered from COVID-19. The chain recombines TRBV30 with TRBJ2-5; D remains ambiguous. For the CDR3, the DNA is TGTGCCTGGAGTGGACCCGGGGAGACCCAGTACTTC. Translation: CAWSGPGETQYF.